One sample yielded the 8 T cell receptor beta chains listed below, sequenced in a study of T cell clonality in common variable immunodeficiency. The repertoire was sequenced with immunoSEQ multiplex PCR; TCRdb's copy has only in-frame clones and lacks some. The table lists approximately 58,000 clones, with no singletons. Sequenced material: peripheral blood mononuclear cells. These receptors originate from a person aged 18 to 70 in good health.

This clone was found many times. The read terminates 3 residues before the CDR3 end, so the remaining end is supplied by the germline J gene. The rearrangement joins TRBV19 to TRBJ2-2, with a possible D match to TRBD1 (5 bases). The CDR3 has 14 residues. Germline CDR1 is LNHDA and CDR2 is SQIVND (reference sequence). With 6 bases removed from V and 2 bases from J, the gap between germline ends came to 10 bases. The CDR3 loop reads CASRRQKNTGELFF. The DNA read from the CDR3 is TGTGCCAGTAGGAGACAGAAAAACACCGGGGAG.

On this clone: The read ends 3 residues before the CDR3 terminus; that terminus is restored from the germline J gene. The chain links TRBV30 to TRBJ2-7; TRBD2 matches 7 bases. The germline CDR1 and CDR2 sequences are GTSNPN and SVGIG (reference sequence). The CDR3 loop spans 12 amino acids. Trimming at V came to 4 bases and at J to 3 bases, leaving 3 bases not matched to a gene. The sequenced CDR3 bases are TGTGCCTGGAAATGGGGGGGCTACGAG. Amino acid sequence: CAWKWGGYE. In full, the CDR3 is CAWKWGGYEQYF. The variable domain in full, with the rest retrieved from reference TRBV30 and TRBJ2-7, is SQTIHQWPATLVQPVGSPLSLECTVEGTSNPNLYWYRQAAGRGLQLLFYSVGIGQISSEVPQNLSASRPQDRQFILSSKKLLLSDSGFYLCAWKWGGYEQYFGPGTRLTVT.

There are many counts of this clone. The read ends 3 residues before the CDR3 terminus; that terminus is restored from the germline J gene. The rearrangement joins TRBV30 to TRBJ1-6; D unclear. V lost 4 bases to trimming and J lost 5 bases, with 9 bases between them. The CDR3 has 13 residues. Per germline, CDR1 GTSNPN and CDR2 SVGIG (reference sequence). The sequenced part of the CDR3 DNA is TGTGCCTGGACCTCGGGGAATAATTCACCC. This codes for CAWTSGNNSP. The full-length CDR3 reads as CAWTSGNNSPLHF.

Ten or more counts support this clone. The CDR3 end is not reached by the read, which stops 3 residues before it; the germline J gene fills it in. The chain carries TRBV4-2 and TRBJ1-4; D not resolved. V was cut by 4 bases and J by 5 bases, with 14 bases left in between. CDR1 LGHNA and CDR2 YNFKEQ come from the germline V gene. The CDR3 runs 15 residues. The CDR3: CASSREAELNEKLFF. CDR3 DNA (partial): TGTGCCAGCAGCCGAGAGGCGGAACTAAATGAAAAA.

This clone was seen ten or more times. The read falls 3 residues short of the CDR3 end, and the missing part is taken from the germline J gene. The chain is built from TRBV12-3 or TRBV12-4 and TRBJ2-7; tentative D call: TRBD1 (5 bases). Trimming shortened V by 4 bases and J by 2 bases, and 18 bases separated the two germline ends. The CDR3 is 16 amino acids. CDR3 in amino acids: CASSSPSGRVPYEQYF. CDR3 DNA, as far as it was read: TGTGCCAGCAGTTCACCCTCGGGCAGGGTCCCCTACGAG.

This clone was seen at least ten times. With the read ending 3 residues before the CDR3 end, the germline J gene is used to fill in that end. This chain links TRBV28 with TRBJ1-4; no clear D gene. V dropped 6 bases and J dropped 0 bases, with 8 bases sitting between them. This CDR3 spans 14 amino acids. The germline V gene encodes CDR1 MDHEN and CDR2 SYDVKM. The CDR3: CASREGSTNEKLFF. CDR3 DNA, as far as it was read: TGTGCCAGCAGGGAAGGGTCAACTAATGAAAAA.

This clone was counted ten times or more. The read finishes 3 residues shy of the CDR3 end, and the germline J gene is used to complete it. This specimen includes other DNA sequences encoding the same CDR3. V usage is TRBV19 and J usage is TRBJ2-7; D gene uncertain. The CDR3 is 14 amino acids. Germline V gene lookup returns CDR1 LNHDA and CDR2 SQIVND (reference sequence). The germline V and J ends were trimmed by 1 base and 1 base, with 8 bases remaining between them. The sequenced CDR3 bases are TGTGCCAGTAGTATAGGTCTGCGGTCCTACGAG. This gives the protein CASSIGLRSYE. The whole CDR3 region reads CASSIGLRSYEQYF.

This clone has just a few counts. The read ends 3 residues early relative to the CDR3; the germline J gene fills the gap. This chain uses TRBV19 with TRBJ1-5, with D perhaps TRBD1 (5 bases). Germline CDR1 is LNHDA and CDR2 is SQIVND (reference sequence). V dropped 3 bases and J dropped 0 bases, with 9 bases sitting between them. This CDR3 region has 15 residues. CDR3: CASSIGHYSNQPQHF. The CDR3 bases that were read are TGTGCCAGTAGTATCGGACATTATAGCAATCAGCCC.